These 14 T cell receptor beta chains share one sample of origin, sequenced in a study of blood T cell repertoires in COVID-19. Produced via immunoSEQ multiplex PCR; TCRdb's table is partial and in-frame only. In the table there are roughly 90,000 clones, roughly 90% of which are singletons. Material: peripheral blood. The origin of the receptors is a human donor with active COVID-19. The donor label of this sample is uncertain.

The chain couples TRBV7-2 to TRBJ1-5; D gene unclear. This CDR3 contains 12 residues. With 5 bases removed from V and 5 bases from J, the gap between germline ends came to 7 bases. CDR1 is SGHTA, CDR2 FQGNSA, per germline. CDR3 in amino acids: CASSRGDQPQHF. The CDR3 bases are TGTGCCAGCAGCCGCGGAGATCAGCCCCAGCATTTT. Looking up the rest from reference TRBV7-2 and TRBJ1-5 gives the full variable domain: GAGVSQSPSNKVTEKGKDVELRCDPISGHTALYWYRQSLGQGLEFLIYFQGNSAPDKSGLPSDRFSAERTGGSVSTLTIQRTQQEDSAVYLCASSRGDQPQHFGDGTRLSIL.

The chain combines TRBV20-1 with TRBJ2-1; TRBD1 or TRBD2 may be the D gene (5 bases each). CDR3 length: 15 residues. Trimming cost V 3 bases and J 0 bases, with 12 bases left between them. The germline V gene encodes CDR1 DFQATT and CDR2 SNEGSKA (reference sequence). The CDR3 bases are TGCAGTGCTAGTGGGGCTGGGAGCTCCTACAATGAGCAGTTCTTC. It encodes CSASGAGSSYNEQFF.

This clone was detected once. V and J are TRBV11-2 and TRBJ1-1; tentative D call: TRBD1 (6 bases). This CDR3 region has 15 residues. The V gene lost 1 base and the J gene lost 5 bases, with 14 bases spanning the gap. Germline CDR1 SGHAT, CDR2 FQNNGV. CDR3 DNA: TGTGCCAGCAGCTTAGTTATGGGGGCTAGGACTGAAGCTTTCTTT. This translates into CASSLVMGARTEAFF. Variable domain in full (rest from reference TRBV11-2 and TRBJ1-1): EAGVAQSPRYKIIEKRQSVAFWCNPISGHATLYWYQQILGQGPKLLIQFQNNGVVDDSQLPKDRFSAERLKGVDSTLKIQPAKLEDSAVYLCASSLVMGARTEAFFGQGTRLTVV.

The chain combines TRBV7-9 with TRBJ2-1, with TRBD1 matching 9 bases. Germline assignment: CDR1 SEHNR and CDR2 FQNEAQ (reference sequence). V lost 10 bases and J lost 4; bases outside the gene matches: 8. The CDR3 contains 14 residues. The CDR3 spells CATQGAGVYNEQFF. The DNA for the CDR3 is TGTGCCACACAGGGGGCCGGCGTATACAATGAGCAGTTCTTC.

CDR3 in DNA: TGTGCCAGCAGCGAGAGACCGGGACAGGGGGCCGGTGAAGCTTTCTTT. Translating it yields CASSERPGQGAGEAFF. V is TRBV9 and J is TRBJ1-1, with 12 bases matching TRBD1. Germline values: CDR1 SGDLS, CDR2 YYNGEE. The CDR3 totals 16 residues. After removal of 3 bases from V and 7 bases from J, the junction contained 10 bases not matched to a gene.

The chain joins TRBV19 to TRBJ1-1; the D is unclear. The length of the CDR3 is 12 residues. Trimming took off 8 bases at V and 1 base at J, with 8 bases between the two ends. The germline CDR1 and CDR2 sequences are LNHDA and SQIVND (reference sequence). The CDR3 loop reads CASGYRNTEAFF. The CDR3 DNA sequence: TGTGCCAGTGGTTACAGGAACACTGAAGCTTTCTTT.

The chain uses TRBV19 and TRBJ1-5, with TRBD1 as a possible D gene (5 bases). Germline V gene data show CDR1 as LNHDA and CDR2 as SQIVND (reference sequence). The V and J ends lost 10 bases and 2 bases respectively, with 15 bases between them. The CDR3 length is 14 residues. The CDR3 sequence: CATYGGVRNQPQHF. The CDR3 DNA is TGTGCCACTTACGGGGGGGTGCGCAATCAGCCCCAGCATTTT.

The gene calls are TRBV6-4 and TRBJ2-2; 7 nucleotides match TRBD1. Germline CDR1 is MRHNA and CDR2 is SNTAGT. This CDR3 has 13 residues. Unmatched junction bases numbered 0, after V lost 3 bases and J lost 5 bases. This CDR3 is CASSEQGTGELFF. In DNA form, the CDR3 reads TGTGCCAGCAGTGAACAGGGGACCGGGGAGCTGTTTTTT.

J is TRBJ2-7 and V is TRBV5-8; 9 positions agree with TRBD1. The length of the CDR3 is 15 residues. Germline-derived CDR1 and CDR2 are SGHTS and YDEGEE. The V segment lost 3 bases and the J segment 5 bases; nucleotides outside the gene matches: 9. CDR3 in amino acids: CASSWGGTGMDEQYF. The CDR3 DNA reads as TGTGCCAGCAGCTGGGGGGGGACAGGGATGGACGAGCAGTACTTC. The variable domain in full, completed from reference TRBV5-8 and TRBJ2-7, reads EAGVTQSPTHLIKTRGQQATLRCSPISGHTSVYWYQQALGLGLQFLLWYDEGEERNRGNFPPRFSGRQFPNYSSELNVNALELEDSALYLCASSWGGTGMDEQYFGPGTRLTVT.

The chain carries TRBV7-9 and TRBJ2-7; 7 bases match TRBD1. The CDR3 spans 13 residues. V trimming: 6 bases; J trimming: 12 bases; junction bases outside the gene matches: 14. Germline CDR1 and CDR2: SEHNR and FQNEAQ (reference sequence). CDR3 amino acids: CASRPDGQAGGYF. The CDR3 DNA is TGTGCCAGCAGACCAGACGGACAGGCTGGTGGGTACTTC.

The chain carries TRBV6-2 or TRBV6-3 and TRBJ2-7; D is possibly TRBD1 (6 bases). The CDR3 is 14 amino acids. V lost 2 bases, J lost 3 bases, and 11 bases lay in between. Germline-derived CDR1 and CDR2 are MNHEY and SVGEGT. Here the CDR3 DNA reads TGTGCCAGCAGTTACGTAGGACAGAGCTACGAGCAGTACTTC. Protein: CASSYVGQSYEQYF.

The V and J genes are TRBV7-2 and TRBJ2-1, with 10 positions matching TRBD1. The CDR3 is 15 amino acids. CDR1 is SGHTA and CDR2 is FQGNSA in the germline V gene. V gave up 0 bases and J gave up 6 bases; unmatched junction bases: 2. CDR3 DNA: TGTGCCAGCAGCTTAGCCGGGACAGGGGTCAATGAGCAGTTCTTC. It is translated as CASSLAGTGVNEQFF.

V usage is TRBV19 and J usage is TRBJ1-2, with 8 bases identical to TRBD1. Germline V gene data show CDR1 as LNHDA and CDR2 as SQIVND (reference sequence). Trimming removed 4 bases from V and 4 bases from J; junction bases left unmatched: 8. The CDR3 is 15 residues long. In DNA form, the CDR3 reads TGTGCCAGTAGTACCGGGGACAGGCTTTTCTATGGCTACACCTTC. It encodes CASSTGDRLFYGYTF. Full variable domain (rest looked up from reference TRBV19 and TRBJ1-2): DGGITQSPKYLFRKEGQNVTLSCEQNLNHDAMYWYRQDPGQGLRLIYYSQIVNDFQKGDIAEGYSVSREKKESFPLTVTSAQKNPTAFYLCASSTGDRLFYGYTFGSGTRLTVV.

The CDR3 sequence: CASAQRGGLETQYF. The CDR3 region has the DNA TGTGCCAGCGCTCAGCGGGGGGGGCTGGAGACCCAGTACTTC. The V gene is TRBV2, the J gene TRBJ2-5; 10 bases line up with TRBD2. The CDR3 covers 14 residues. Germline V gene lookup returns CDR1 SNHLY and CDR2 FYNNEI. J gave up 5 bases and V 8 bases, and 8 bases lay outside the gene matches.